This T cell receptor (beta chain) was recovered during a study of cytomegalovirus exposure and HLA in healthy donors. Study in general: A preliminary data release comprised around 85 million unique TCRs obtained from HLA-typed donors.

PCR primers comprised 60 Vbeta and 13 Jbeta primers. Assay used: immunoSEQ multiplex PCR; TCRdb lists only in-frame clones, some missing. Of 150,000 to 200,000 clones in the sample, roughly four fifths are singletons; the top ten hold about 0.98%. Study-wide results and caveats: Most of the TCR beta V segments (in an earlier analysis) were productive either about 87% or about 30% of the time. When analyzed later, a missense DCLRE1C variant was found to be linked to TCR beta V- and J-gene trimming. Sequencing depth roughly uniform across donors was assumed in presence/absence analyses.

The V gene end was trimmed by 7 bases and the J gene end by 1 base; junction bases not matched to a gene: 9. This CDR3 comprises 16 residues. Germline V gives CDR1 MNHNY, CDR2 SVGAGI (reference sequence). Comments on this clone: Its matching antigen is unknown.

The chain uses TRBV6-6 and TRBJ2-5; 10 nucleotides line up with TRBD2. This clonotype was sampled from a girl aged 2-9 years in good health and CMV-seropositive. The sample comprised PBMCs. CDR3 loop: CASTLLAGQFQETQYF. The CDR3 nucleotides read TGTGCCAGCACTCTACTAGCGGGACAGTTCCAAGAGACCCAGTACTTC.